This TCR beta chain comes out of a study of T cells after yellow fever vaccination. Study in general: Any fraction with a low cell number was prepared using SMART-Seq v4 Ultra Low Input. The study's findings and limits: Boosting was followed by the reappearance of most primary-vaccination clones (under 97% CD4, around 86% CD8). Abundant clonotypes from the bulk population could get into FACS-sorted repertoires as contaminants.

Comment on this clonotype: Its antigen is not identified.

The V end was cut by 2 bases, the J end by 9 bases, with 17 bases between. The CDR3 runs to 15 residues. CDR1 and CDR2 from the germline V gene are MNHEY and SVGEGT. They built TCR cDNA with 5'RACE template switching, a step that put in a universal primer site and UMIs. TCRdb passed the 5' RACE reads through MiXCR, listing each CDR3 protein once. The sample records about 400,000 distinct CDR3 sequences, around 10% being singletons. The TCR sequence derives from a man in his late teens or twenties who received the YFV17D yellow fever vaccine. The chain is built from TRBV6-2 or TRBV6-3 and TRBJ1-5; no clear D gene. The source material was PBMCs, sampled on the day of the first yellow fever vaccination. The CDR3 DNA follows: TGTGCCAGCAGTTACCAACGGGGAGACTTTTCGCCCCAGCATTTT. It encodes CASSYQRGDFSPQHF.